A selection of T cell receptor beta chains follows, all from one sample in a study of T cells in Graves' hyperthyroidism and ophthalmopathy. TCRdb itself ran the multiplex PCR reads through MiXCR, one entry per CDR3 protein. The data hold 400,000 to 550,000 distinct CDR3 sequences, with around a quarter observed a single time. The sample consisted of blood. The receptors stem from a woman in her thirties with Graves' ophthalmopathy. CDR3s include the opening cysteine and the closing phenylalanine or tryptophan. D genes are given only for firm matches. Expanded clones get a size class; other rows say once, few or many, or leave the size out.

j_call: TRBJ2-5
cdr3_length: 16
d_call: .
clone_size: many
v_call: TRBV12-3/TRBV12-4
cdr3_nt: TGTGCCAGCAGTTTCCCCGGAGCAGGGTATCTGGAGACCCAGTACTTC
cdr3_aa: CASSFPGAGYLETQYF

j_call: TRBJ2-5
cdr3_length: 16
d_call: TRBD2
clone_size: few
v_call: TRBV27
cdr3_nt: TGTGCCAGCAGTAGTTTAGCGGGGGTGAACCAAGAGACCCAGTACTTC
cdr3_aa: CASSSLAGVNQETQYF

j_call: TRBJ2-7
cdr3_length: 16
d_call: .
clone_size: many
v_call: TRBV6-5
cdr3_nt: TGTGCCAGCAGTTATACCTATGAGACACGACGGGACGAGCAGTACTTC
cdr3_aa: CASSYTYETRRDEQYF

j_call: TRBJ1-2
cdr3_length: 14
d_call: .
clone_size: many
v_call: TRBV5-1
cdr3_nt: TGCGCCAGCAGCCCAATGGGCCAGGACTATGGCTACACCTTC
cdr3_aa: CASSPMGQDYGYTF

j_call: TRBJ2-2
cdr3_length: 13
d_call: .
clone_size: many
v_call: TRBV11-2
cdr3_nt: TGTGCCAGCAGCCCCACAGAAACCGGGGAGCTGTTTTTT
cdr3_aa: CASSPTETGELFF

j_call: TRBJ1-2
cdr3_length: 14
d_call: .
clone_size: many
v_call: TRBV15
cdr3_nt: TGTGCCACCAGCAGGGAGACAGATAACTATGGCTACACCTTC
cdr3_aa: CATSRETDNYGYTF

j_call: TRBJ2-5
cdr3_length: 10
d_call: .
clone_size: .
v_call: TRBV6-1
cdr3_nt: TGTGCGGGGGGGCCGGAGACCCAGTACTTC
cdr3_aa: CAGGPETQYF

j_call: TRBJ2-4
cdr3_length: 15
d_call: .
clone_size: many
v_call: TRBV20-1
cdr3_nt: TGCAGTGCCAGGGACCCGGGTTTAGCCAAAAACATTCAGTACTTC
cdr3_aa: CSARDPGLAKNIQYF

j_call: TRBJ2-4
cdr3_length: 19
d_call: TRBD1
clone_size: few
v_call: TRBV12-3/TRBV12-4
cdr3_nt: TGTGCCAGCATTCTACCCGGGACAGTAGCCTATCGCGCCAAAAACATTCAGTACTTC
cdr3_aa: CASILPGTVAYRAKNIQYF

j_call: TRBJ2-3
cdr3_length: 17
d_call: TRBD2
clone_size: few
v_call: TRBV6-2/TRBV6-3
cdr3_nt: TGTGCCAGCAGTTACTCGACTAGCGGGGGGCACACAGATACGCAGTATTTT
cdr3_aa: CASSYSTSGGHTDTQYF

j_call: TRBJ1-1
cdr3_length: 12
d_call: TRBD1
clone_size: many
v_call: TRBV5-1
cdr3_nt: TGCGCCAGCAGCGAGGACAGGGGCCAAGCTTTCTTT
cdr3_aa: CASSEDRGQAFF

j_call: TRBJ2-6
cdr3_length: 12
d_call: .
clone_size: many
v_call: TRBV20-1
cdr3_nt: TGCAGTGTCCTGTCTGGGGCCAACGTCCTGACTTTC
cdr3_aa: CSVLSGANVLTF

j_call: TRBJ1-6
cdr3_length: 15
d_call: .
clone_size: few
v_call: TRBV14
cdr3_nt: TGTGCCAGCAGCCAAGTACATGGGAGCAATTCACCCCTCCACTTT
cdr3_aa: CASSQVHGSNSPLHF

j_call: TRBJ1-2
cdr3_length: 14
d_call: .
clone_size: many
v_call: TRBV5-1
cdr3_nt: TGCGCCAGCAGCTTGGGGACCTTGAGCTATGGCTACACCTTC
cdr3_aa: CASSLGTLSYGYTF

j_call: TRBJ1-1
cdr3_length: 15
d_call: TRBD1
clone_size: .
v_call: TRBV5-1
cdr3_nt: TGCGCCAGCAGCTCAAAACAGGGGGTGAACACTGAAGCTTTCTTT
cdr3_aa: CASSSKQGVNTEAFF

j_call: TRBJ2-5
cdr3_length: 13
d_call: .
clone_size: many
v_call: TRBV12-3/TRBV12-4
cdr3_nt: TGTGCCAGCAGCATGGACCACAAAGAGACCCAGTACTTC
cdr3_aa: CASSMDHKETQYF

j_call: TRBJ2-2
cdr3_length: 16
d_call: TRBD2
clone_size: .
v_call: TRBV5-4
cdr3_nt: TGTGCCAGCAGCTTCGACGGACTAGGTCGCTCCGGGGAGCTGTTTTTT
cdr3_aa: CASSFDGLGRSGELFF

j_call: TRBJ1-3
cdr3_length: 16
d_call: .
clone_size: many
v_call: TRBV4-3
cdr3_nt: TGCGCCAGCAGCCAAGTGTGGGGTTTGCCTGGAAACACCATATATTTT
cdr3_aa: CASSQVWGLPGNTIYF

j_call: TRBJ1-2
cdr3_length: 14
d_call: TRBD1
clone_size: .
v_call: TRBV12-3/TRBV12-4
cdr3_nt: TGTGCCAGCAGTGGATCCGACAGGGTCTATGGCTACACCTTC
cdr3_aa: CASSGSDRVYGYTF

j_call: TRBJ1-5
cdr3_length: 15
d_call: .
clone_size: few
v_call: TRBV12-3/TRBV12-4
cdr3_nt: TGTGCCAGCAGTTTTAAACAGCTTAGCAATCAGCCCCAGCATTTT
cdr3_aa: CASSFKQLSNQPQHF

j_call: TRBJ2-7
cdr3_length: 14
d_call: TRBD2
clone_size: few
v_call: TRBV30
cdr3_nt: TGTGCCTGGAGTGTAAAGCGGGAGTCCTACGAGCAGTACTTC
cdr3_aa: CAWSVKRESYEQYF

j_call: TRBJ2-7
cdr3_length: 14
d_call: .
clone_size: .
v_call: TRBV6-1
cdr3_nt: TGTGCCAGCAGCGGGACATCCAGCTCCTACGGGCTGTACTTC
cdr3_aa: CASSGTSSSYGLYF

j_call: TRBJ1-1
cdr3_length: 17
d_call: TRBD1
clone_size: many
v_call: TRBV29-1
cdr3_nt: TGCAGCGTAAAGACAACCGGGACAGGGATGAGGTGGACTGAAGCTTTCTTT
cdr3_aa: CSVKTTGTGMRWTEAFF

j_call: TRBJ1-2
cdr3_length: 15
d_call: TRBD1
clone_size: .
v_call: TRBV6-1
cdr3_nt: TGTGCCAGCAGTGAACGACAGGGGAGTATCTATGGCTACACCTTC
cdr3_aa: CASSERQGSIYGYTF

j_call: TRBJ1-2
cdr3_length: 17
d_call: TRBD1
clone_size: .
v_call: TRBV11-1
cdr3_nt: TGTGCCAGCAGCTTATTGGAAACCGGGACAGAAAACTATGGCTACACCTTC
cdr3_aa: CASSLLETGTENYGYTF

j_call: TRBJ1-2
cdr3_length: 16
d_call: .
clone_size: once
v_call: TRBV12-3/TRBV12-4
cdr3_nt: TGTGCCAGCAGTCGAGGACGGATACGAGCTAACTATGGCTACACCTTC
cdr3_aa: CASSRGRIRANYGYTF

j_call: TRBJ2-2
cdr3_length: 12
d_call: TRBD1
clone_size: few
v_call: TRBV14
cdr3_nt: TGTGCCAGCAGCCCACAGGGGTGGGAGCTGTTTTTT
cdr3_aa: CASSPQGWELFF

j_call: TRBJ1-5
cdr3_length: 15
d_call: .
clone_size: many
v_call: TRBV12-3/TRBV12-4
cdr3_nt: TGTGCCAGCAGTCTGGGACAACGTAGCAATCAGCCCCAGCATTTT
cdr3_aa: CASSLGQRSNQPQHF

j_call: TRBJ2-3
cdr3_length: 13
d_call: .
clone_size: few
v_call: TRBV7-3
cdr3_nt: TGTGCCAGCAGCGGGGGGCTCACAGATACGCAGTATTTT
cdr3_aa: CASSGGLTDTQYF

j_call: TRBJ1-5
cdr3_length: 15
d_call: TRBD1
clone_size: many
v_call: TRBV2
cdr3_nt: TGTGCCAGCAGATTAGGACAGGGGGGCAATCAGCCCCAGCATTTT
cdr3_aa: CASRLGQGGNQPQHF

j_call: TRBJ1-1
cdr3_length: 15
d_call: .
clone_size: many
v_call: TRBV7-9
cdr3_nt: TGTGCCAGCAGCTTAGAAGAGACGCGGAACACTGAAGCTTTCTTT
cdr3_aa: CASSLEETRNTEAFF

j_call: TRBJ1-2
cdr3_length: 13
d_call: .
clone_size: many
v_call: TRBV20-1
cdr3_nt: TGCAGTGTAGGAGAAGGGGCGCTGAATGGCTACACCTTC
cdr3_aa: CSVGEGALNGYTF

j_call: TRBJ2-2
cdr3_length: 17
d_call: TRBD1
clone_size: .
v_call: TRBV6-2/TRBV6-3
cdr3_nt: TGTGCCAGCAGTTGGGGTCTCCGGGACAGGGGGAACGGGGAGCTGTTTTTT
cdr3_aa: CASSWGLRDRGNGELFF

j_call: TRBJ1-1
cdr3_length: 13
d_call: .
clone_size: .
v_call: TRBV6-2/TRBV6-3
cdr3_nt: TGTGCCAGCAGGCCAGCGATGAACACTGAAGCTTTCTTT
cdr3_aa: CASRPAMNTEAFF

j_call: TRBJ2-5
cdr3_length: 20
d_call: .
clone_size: few
v_call: TRBV4-2
cdr3_nt: TGTGCCAGCAGTCCGAGGGGGGTGAGCCAAGAAACGGGACACCAAGAGACCCAGTACTTC
cdr3_aa: CASSPRGVSQETGHQETQYF

j_call: TRBJ1-1
cdr3_length: 16
d_call: .
clone_size: .
v_call: TRBV20-1
cdr3_nt: TGCAGTGCTAGTCCCCTATTCGGGACGGTGAACACTGAAGCTTTCTTT
cdr3_aa: CSASPLFGTVNTEAFF

j_call: TRBJ2-5
cdr3_length: 18
d_call: TRBD2
clone_size: once
v_call: TRBV12-3/TRBV12-4
cdr3_nt: TGTGCCAGCAGTTTAGCGGGACTAGCGGGGGGCCCCCAAGAGACCCAGTACTTC
cdr3_aa: CASSLAGLAGGPQETQYF

j_call: TRBJ1-5
cdr3_length: 15
d_call: .
clone_size: many
v_call: TRBV11-2
cdr3_nt: TGTGCCAGCAGCTTAGACGGCAGAGTCAATCAGCCCCAGCATTTT
cdr3_aa: CASSLDGRVNQPQHF

j_call: TRBJ1-2
cdr3_length: 15
d_call: TRBD1
clone_size: few
v_call: TRBV30
cdr3_nt: TGTGCCTGGAGTGTCACAGGGGGCTCGGGCTATGGCTACACCTTC
cdr3_aa: CAWSVTGGSGYGYTF

j_call: TRBJ2-7
cdr3_length: 16
d_call: TRBD1
clone_size: .
v_call: TRBV28
cdr3_nt: TGTGCCAGCAGTTTAGGACGGGGGACAGGGACCTACGAGCAGTACTTC
cdr3_aa: CASSLGRGTGTYEQYF

j_call: TRBJ2-6
cdr3_length: 17
d_call: TRBD1
clone_size: few
v_call: TRBV28
cdr3_nt: TGTGCCAGCAGTCTCCCAGGGGGCCCCTCTGGGGCCAACGTCCTGACTTTC
cdr3_aa: CASSLPGGPSGANVLTF

j_call: TRBJ1-2
cdr3_length: 13
d_call: .
clone_size: many
v_call: TRBV12-3/TRBV12-4
cdr3_nt: TGTGCCAGCGGTCGGGGGACGGGATATGGCTACACCTTC
cdr3_aa: CASGRGTGYGYTF

j_call: TRBJ1-5
cdr3_length: 14
d_call: .
clone_size: many
v_call: TRBV12-3/TRBV12-4
cdr3_nt: TGTGCCAGCAGTTTGTTGTGGGGCAATCAGCCCCAGCATTTT
cdr3_aa: CASSLLWGNQPQHF

j_call: TRBJ1-5
cdr3_length: 15
d_call: .
clone_size: many
v_call: TRBV27
cdr3_nt: TGTGCCAGCAGTTTTGATTCCTCGGGGGCTCAGCCCCAGCATTTT
cdr3_aa: CASSFDSSGAQPQHF

j_call: TRBJ2-7
cdr3_length: 15
d_call: .
clone_size: few
v_call: TRBV12-3/TRBV12-4
cdr3_nt: TGTGCCAGCAGTTTCGGGCGGGACGGACCCTACGAGCAGTACTTC
cdr3_aa: CASSFGRDGPYEQYF

j_call: TRBJ1-5
cdr3_length: 16
d_call: .
clone_size: .
v_call: TRBV6-1
cdr3_nt: TGTGCCAGCAGCCCCGGGACGGCCTATAGCAATCAGCCCCAGCATTTT
cdr3_aa: CASSPGTAYSNQPQHF

j_call: TRBJ2-7
cdr3_length: 13
d_call: .
clone_size: .
v_call: TRBV27
cdr3_nt: TGTGCCAGCAGTCCCCAAATAGCCTACGAGCAGTACTTC
cdr3_aa: CASSPQIAYEQYF

j_call: TRBJ1-1
cdr3_length: 13
d_call: .
clone_size: .
v_call: TRBV11-3
cdr3_nt: TGTGCCAGCAGCTTCCCTCGGGGAAAGGAGGCTTTCTTT
cdr3_aa: CASSFPRGKEAFF

j_call: TRBJ1-2
cdr3_length: 13
d_call: .
clone_size: many
v_call: TRBV30
cdr3_nt: TGTGCCTGGAGCCTCCGGGACAACTATGGCTACACCTTC
cdr3_aa: CAWSLRDNYGYTF

j_call: TRBJ2-2
cdr3_length: 15
d_call: .
clone_size: .
v_call: TRBV15
cdr3_nt: TGTGCCACCAGCAGAGAACCATTACTAGGCGGGGAGCTGTTTTTT
cdr3_aa: CATSREPLLGGELFF